This T cell receptor (beta chain) appears in the sequencing data of a study of T cells in Graves' hyperthyroidism and ophthalmopathy. Study summary: It was at initial diagnosis, before any treatment, that peripheral blood was collected.

The germline gives CDR1 SGHTA, CDR2 FQGNSA. CDR3 length equals 16 residues. Deletions cut 0 bases from V and 6 bases from J, with 15 bases between. Stable hyperthyroidism: no ophthalmopathy progression over 18 months of follow-up. Patients aged 18 to 65 with hyperthyroidism were newly diagnosed, with duration under 2 months. Clinicians diagnosed patients from clinical symptoms, serum thyroxine and TRAb, thyroid ultrasound and orbital computed tomography. The source material, RNA transcripts, was used to amplify TCR beta CDR3 regions. When the TCR CDR3 underwent first-round RT-PCR, the HTBI primer set was used. Each CDR3 protein is one row after TCRdb ran MiXCR on the multiplex PCR reads. The sample consists of about 510,000 distinct CDR3 sequences, about 14% of them appearing once.

V is TRBV7-2 and J is TRBJ2-4; D is possibly TRBD2 (5 bases). The source of this sequence is a woman between 35 and 50 years old with Graves' hyperthyroidism. Sequences were obtained from blood. DNA of the CDR3: TGTGCCAGCAGCTTAGCGCTTCCAGCGGCAGGAAACATTCAGTACTTC. Its protein product is CASSLALPAAGNIQYF.